This TCR beta chain was obtained from a study of T cells in Graves' hyperthyroidism and ophthalmopathy. Amplified regions were TCR beta CDR3 sequences from RNA transcripts. HTBI primers drove first-round RT-PCR of the TCR CDR3. TCRdb processed the multiplex PCR reads anew with MiXCR; each CDR3 protein has one entry. The sample holds a few hundred thousand distinct CDR3 sequences, approximately 15% seen once. V was clipped by 0 bases and J by 0 bases, with 10 bases between them. The CDR3 has 16 residues. Per the germline V gene, CDR1 is SGDLS and CDR2 is YYNGEE. This clonotype was seen only a few times. Its antigen is currently unknown. Out of 10 ml of fresh peripheral blood came the PBMCs. Study-wide results and limits: Clonotypes that were expanded in thyroid above 0.001 mostly appeared in blood too.

The V gene is TRBV9, the J gene TRBJ2-1, with D perhaps TRBD1 (6 bases). The material sequenced was blood. The clonotype was recovered from a woman between 40 and 50 years old with Graves' ophthalmopathy. The CDR3 region is CASSVGRGFSYNEQFF. DNA of the CDR3: TGTGCCAGCAGCGTAGGTAGGGGGTTCTCCTACAATGAGCAGTTCTTC. Combining the CDR3 with reference TRBV9 and TRBJ2-1 gives the whole variable domain DSGVTQTPKHLITATGQRVTLRCSPRSGDLSVYWYQQSLDQGLQFLIQYYNGEERAKGNILERFSAQQFPDLHSELNLSSLELGDSALYFCASSVGRGFSYNEQFFGPGTRLTVL.